These T cell receptor beta chains were read from a single sample in a study of OX40 agonist ivuxolimab in advanced cancers. TCRdb keeps only in-frame clones here, not all; method: immunoSEQ multiplex PCR. The data contain some 87,000 clones, roughly 88% of them singletons. The sequences come from CD4+ or CD8+ T cells sorted from blood, collected in a trial of the OX40 agonist ivuxolimab. The receptors shown here come from an adult with an advanced solid tumor such as melanoma, head and neck, liver or kidney cancer. Both conserved end residues are part of each CDR3. The order of the fields is D gene, clone size, V gene, J gene, CDR3 DNA, CDR3 protein. The D gene is left open where the match is weak. Expanded clones get a size class; other rows say once, few or many, or leave the size out.

>-|-|TRBV19|TRBJ2-7
TGTGCCAGTAGTATAGAATCACGGAATTACGAGCAGTACTTC
CASSIESRNYEQYF
>TRBD1|-|TRBV5-1|TRBJ1-3
TGCGCCAGCAGCTCAGGGGGCGGTGGAAACACCATATATTTT
CASSSGGGGNTIYF
>-|-|TRBV23-1|TRBJ1-1
TGCGCCAGCAGTCGGGGGGACACTGAAGCTTTCTTT
CASSRGDTEAFF
>TRBD1|-|TRBV18|TRBJ2-2
TGTGCCAGCTCACCATCAGGGGGCCTCAACACCGGGGAGCTGTTTTTT
CASSPSGGLNTGELFF
>-|few|TRBV30|TRBJ1-2
TGTGCCTGGAGTGGGAACAGTCTTTGGGACTATGGCTACACCTTC
CAWSGNSLWDYGYTF
>TRBD1|-|TRBV6-6|TRBJ2-7
TGTGCCAGCAGTTCTGCGGGACAGGGGGCGGGCGAGCAGTACTTC
CASSSAGQGAGEQYF
>TRBD1|-|TRBV5-4|TRBJ2-1
TGTGCCAGCAGCCGGGACAGGAATGAGCAGTTCTTC
CASSRDRNEQFF
>TRBD1|-|TRBV30|TRBJ1-1
TGTGCCTGGATTACATACGGGACAGGGTTTAAGTCTGAAGCTTTCTTT
CAWITYGTGFKSEAFF
>-|-|TRBV10-1|TRBJ2-3
TGCGCCAGCAGTGACTCGAAGACTAGCACAGATACGCAGTATTTT
CASSDSKTSTDTQYF
>-|-|TRBV7-9|TRBJ1-1
TGTGCCAGCAGCTCATCGACAGCGGGACTGAACACTGAAGCTTTCTTT
CASSSSTAGLNTEAFF
>TRBD1|-|TRBV19|TRBJ1-3
TGTGCCACCGACAGGGGCTACTCTGGAAACACCATATATTTT
CATDRGYSGNTIYF